One sample yielded the 4 T cell receptor beta chains listed below, sequenced in a study of blood T cell repertoires in COVID-19. Clones were read by immunoSEQ multiplex PCR, and TCRdb kept only the in-frame ones, dropping some. The data hold approximately 150,000 clones, with roughly nine tenths observed a single time. Sequenced material: peripheral blood. These TCRs come from a woman aged 55-70 years with active COVID-19.

This sequence joins TRBV4-3 and TRBJ2-1; 10 bases are a match to TRBD2. Per germline, CDR1 LGHNA and CDR2 YSLEER. Trimming cost V 0 bases and J 7 bases; bases outside gene matches: 9. The CDR3 extends over 17 amino acids. The CDR3 spells CASSQESASGSANEQFF. Here the CDR3 DNA reads TGCGCCAGCAGCCAAGAATCGGCTAGCGGGAGTGCGAATGAGCAGTTCTTC.

The genes are TRBV12-3 or TRBV12-4 and TRBJ1-2; D not certain. The V end lost 2 bases, the J end lost 6 bases, and 10 bases lay between the germline ends. The CDR3 loop spans 13 amino acids. CDR3 amino acids: CASSLISSDGYTF. In DNA, the CDR3 is TGTGCCAGCAGTTTAATTAGCAGTGATGGCTACACCTTC.

The J gene is TRBJ2-1, the V gene TRBV7-8; the D gene is possibly TRBD1 (5 bases). The germline CDR1 and CDR2 sequences are SGHVS and FQNEAQ. The CDR3 totals 14 residues. V lost 7 bases, J lost 0 bases, and 10 bases lay in between. The CDR3, as DNA: TGTGCCAGCACCCCAGGGAACTCCTACAATGAGCAGTTCTTC. As protein: CASTPGNSYNEQFF.

This sequence joins TRBV28 and TRBJ2-7; unclear D gene. CDR1 MDHEN and CDR2 SYDVKM come from the germline V gene. The CDR3 extends over 12 amino acids. V was cut by 5 bases and J by 9 bases, with 14 bases left in between. The CDR3 loop is CASSPAPFGQYF. CDR3 nucleotide sequence: TGTGCCAGCAGTCCAGCGCCGTTTGGGCAGTACTTC. The whole variable domain, remainder taken from reference TRBV28 and TRBJ2-7, is DVKVTQSSRYLVKRTGEKVFLECVQDMDHENMFWYRQDPGLGLRLIYFSYDVKMKEKGDIPEGYSVSREKKERFSLILESASTNQTSMYLCASSPAPFGQYFGPGTRLTVT.